Here is one TCR beta chain with its context. Its antigen is currently unknown. The data are from a study of blood T cells in healthy people across ages. General observations from the study: Samples with more naive T cells showed higher observed beta diversity.

Germline V gene data show CDR1 as SGDLS and CDR2 as YYNGEE. CDR3 size: 19 residues. V was pared by 4 bases and J by 1 base, with 11 bases of the junction left unmatched. Together with a sample-barcoded 5' primer, a J-beta primer mix was included in a second PCR lasting about 7 to 11 cycles. Paired-end reads containing CDR3 totaled no fewer than 3 million for each sample. MiXCR, applied by TCRdb to the 5' RACE reads, yields one record per CDR3 protein. Among nearly 800,000 distinct CDR3 sequences listed, about 56% were seen once. The J gene is TRBJ2-3, the V gene TRBV9, with 14 bases identical to TRBD2. The receptor was isolated from a man aged 40-50 years in good health. Material: blood. The CDR3 reads CASSPKGLAGARGTDTQYF. CDR3 sequence (DNA): TGTGCCAGCAGCCCCAAGGGACTAGCGGGAGCTCGAGGCACAGATACGCAGTATTTT.